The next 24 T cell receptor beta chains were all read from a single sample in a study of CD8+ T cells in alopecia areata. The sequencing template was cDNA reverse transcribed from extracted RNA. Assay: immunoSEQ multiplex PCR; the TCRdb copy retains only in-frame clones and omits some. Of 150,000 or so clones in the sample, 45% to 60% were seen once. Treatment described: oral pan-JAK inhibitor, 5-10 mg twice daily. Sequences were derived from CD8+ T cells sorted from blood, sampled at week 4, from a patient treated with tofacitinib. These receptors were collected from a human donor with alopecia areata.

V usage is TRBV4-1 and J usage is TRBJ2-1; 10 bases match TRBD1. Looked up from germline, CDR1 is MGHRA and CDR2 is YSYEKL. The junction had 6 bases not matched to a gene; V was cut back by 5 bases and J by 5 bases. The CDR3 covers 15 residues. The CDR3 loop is CASSWRQGANNEQFF. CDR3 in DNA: TGCGCCAGCAGCTGGAGACAGGGGGCCAACAATGAGCAGTTCTTC.

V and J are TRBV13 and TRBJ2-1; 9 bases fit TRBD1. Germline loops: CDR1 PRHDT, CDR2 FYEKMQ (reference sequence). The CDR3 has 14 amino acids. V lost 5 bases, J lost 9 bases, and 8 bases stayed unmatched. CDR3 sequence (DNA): TGTGCCAGCAGCGAGGGGACAGGGAACAGTGAGCAGTTCTTC. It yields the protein CASSEGTGNSEQFF.

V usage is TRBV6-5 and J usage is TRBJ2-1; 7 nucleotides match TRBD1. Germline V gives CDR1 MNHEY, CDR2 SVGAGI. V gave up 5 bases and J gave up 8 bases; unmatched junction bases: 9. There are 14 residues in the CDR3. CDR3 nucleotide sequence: TGTGCCAGCAGTCCGCCCGGGACAGCGGATGAGCAGTTCTTC. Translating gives CASSPPGTADEQFF.

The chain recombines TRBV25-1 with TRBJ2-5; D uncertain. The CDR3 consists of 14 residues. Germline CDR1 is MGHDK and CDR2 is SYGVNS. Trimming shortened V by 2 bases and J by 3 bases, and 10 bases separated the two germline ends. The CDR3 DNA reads TGTGCCAGCAGTGAAGCGGAAGTAGAAGAGACCCAGTACTTC. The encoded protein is CASSEAEVEETQYF.

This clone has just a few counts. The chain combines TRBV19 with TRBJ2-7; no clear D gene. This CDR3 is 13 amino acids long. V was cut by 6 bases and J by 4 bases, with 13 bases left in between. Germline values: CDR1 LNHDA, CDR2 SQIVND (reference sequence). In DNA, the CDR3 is TGTGCCAGTAGCCAGGCCCCCGCTTACGAGCAGTACTTC. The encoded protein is CASSQAPAYEQYF.

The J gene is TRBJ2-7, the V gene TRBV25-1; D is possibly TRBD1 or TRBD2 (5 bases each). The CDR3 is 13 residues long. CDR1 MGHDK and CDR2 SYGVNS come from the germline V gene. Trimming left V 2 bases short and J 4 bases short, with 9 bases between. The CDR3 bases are TGTGCCAGCAGTGAAGTTGGGACGTACGAGCAGTACTTC. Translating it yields CASSEVGTYEQYF.

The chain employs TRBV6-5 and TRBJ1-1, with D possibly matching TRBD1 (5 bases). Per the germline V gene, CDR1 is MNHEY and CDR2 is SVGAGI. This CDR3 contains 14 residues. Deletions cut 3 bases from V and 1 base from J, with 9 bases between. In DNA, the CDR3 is TGTGCCAGCAGTTATGGGGGATCGAACACTGAAGCTTTCTTT. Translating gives CASSYGGSNTEAFF.

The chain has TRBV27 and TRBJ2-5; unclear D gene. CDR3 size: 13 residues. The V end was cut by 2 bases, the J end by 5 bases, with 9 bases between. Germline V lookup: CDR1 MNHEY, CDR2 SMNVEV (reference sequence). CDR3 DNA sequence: TGTGCCAGCAGTTTAGACGGAATGGAGACCCAGTACTTC. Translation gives CASSLDGMETQYF.

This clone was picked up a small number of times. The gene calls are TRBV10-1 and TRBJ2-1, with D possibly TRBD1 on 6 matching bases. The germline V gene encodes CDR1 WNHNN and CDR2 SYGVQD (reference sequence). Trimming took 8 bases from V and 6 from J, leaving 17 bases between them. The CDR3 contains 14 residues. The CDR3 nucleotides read TGCGCCAGCGGGGTTCGGACAGACCCCAATGAGCAGTTCTTC. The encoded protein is CASGVRTDPNEQFF.

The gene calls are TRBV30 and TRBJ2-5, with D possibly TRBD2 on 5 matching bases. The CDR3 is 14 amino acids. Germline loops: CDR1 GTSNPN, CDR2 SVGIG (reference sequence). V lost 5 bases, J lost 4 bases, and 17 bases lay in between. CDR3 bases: TGTGCCTGGGGAGCGGAGAATTATCGAGAGACCCAGTACTTC. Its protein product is CAWGAENYRETQYF.

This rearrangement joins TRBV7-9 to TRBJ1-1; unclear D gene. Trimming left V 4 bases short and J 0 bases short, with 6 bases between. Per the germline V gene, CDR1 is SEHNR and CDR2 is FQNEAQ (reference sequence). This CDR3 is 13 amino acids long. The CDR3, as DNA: TGTGCCAGCAGCTCAACTATGAACACTGAAGCTTTCTTT. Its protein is CASSSTMNTEAFF.

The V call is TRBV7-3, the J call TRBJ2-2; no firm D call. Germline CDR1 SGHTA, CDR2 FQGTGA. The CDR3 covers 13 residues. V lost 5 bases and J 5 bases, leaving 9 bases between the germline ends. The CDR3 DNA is TGTGCCAGCAGCCCGATAGGGACCGGGGAGCTGTTTTTT. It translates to CASSPIGTGELFF.

The CDR3 DNA reads as TGTGCCAGCAGACCCACGGGGGGCCCCCGCGGGGAGCTGTTTTTT. Translation gives CASRPTGGPRGELFF. V and J are TRBV5-6 and TRBJ2-2; D is perhaps TRBD2 (7 bases). V was cut by 5 bases and J by 7 bases, with 18 bases left in between. There are 15 residues in the CDR3. The V gene's germline CDR1 is SGHDT and CDR2 YYEEEE.

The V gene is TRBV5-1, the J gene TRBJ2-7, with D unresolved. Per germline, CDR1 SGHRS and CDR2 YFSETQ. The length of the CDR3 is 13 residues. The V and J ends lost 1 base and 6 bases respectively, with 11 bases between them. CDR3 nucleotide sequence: TGCGCCAGCAGCTTGAGTGGGAACGGCGAGCAGTACTTC. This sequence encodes CASSLSGNGEQYF.

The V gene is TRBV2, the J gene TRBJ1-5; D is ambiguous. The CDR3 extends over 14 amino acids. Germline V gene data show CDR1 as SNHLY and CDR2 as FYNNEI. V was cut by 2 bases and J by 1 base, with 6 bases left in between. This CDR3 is CASSERGSNQPQHF. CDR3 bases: TGTGCCAGCAGTGAAAGAGGGAGCAATCAGCCCCAGCATTTT. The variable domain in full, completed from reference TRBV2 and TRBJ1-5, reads EPEVTQTPSHQVTQMGQEVILRCVPISNHLYFYWYRQILGQKVEFLVSFYNNEISEKSEIFDDQFSVERPDGSNFTLKIRSTKLEDSAMYFCASSERGSNQPQHFGDGTRLSIL.

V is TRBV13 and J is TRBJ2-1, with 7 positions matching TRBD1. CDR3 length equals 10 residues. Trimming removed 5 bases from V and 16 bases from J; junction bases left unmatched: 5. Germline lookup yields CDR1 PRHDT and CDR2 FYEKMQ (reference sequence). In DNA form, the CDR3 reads TGTGCCAGCAGCGGGGACAGACGTTTCTTC. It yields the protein CASSGDRRFF.

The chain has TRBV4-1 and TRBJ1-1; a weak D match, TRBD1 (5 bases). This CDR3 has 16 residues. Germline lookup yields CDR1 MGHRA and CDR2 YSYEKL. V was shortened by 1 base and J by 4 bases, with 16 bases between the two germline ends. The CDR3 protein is CASSQVPFREGTEAFF. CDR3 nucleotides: TGCGCCAGCAGCCAAGTTCCATTCAGGGAGGGCACTGAAGCTTTCTTT.

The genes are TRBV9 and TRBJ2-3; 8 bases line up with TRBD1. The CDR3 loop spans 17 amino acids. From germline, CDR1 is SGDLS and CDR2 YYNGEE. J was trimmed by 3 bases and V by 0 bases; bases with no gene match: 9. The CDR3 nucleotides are TGTGCCAGCAGCGTAGCCCCCCGACAGGGGATAACAGATACGCAGTATTTT. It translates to CASSVAPRQGITDTQYF.

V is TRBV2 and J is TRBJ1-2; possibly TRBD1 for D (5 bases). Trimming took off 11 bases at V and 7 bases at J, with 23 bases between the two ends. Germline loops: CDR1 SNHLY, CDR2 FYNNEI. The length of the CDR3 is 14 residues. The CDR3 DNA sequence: TGTGCCGGGGCCCCCGGGGAGGCATTCGTTGGCTACACCTTC. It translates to CAGAPGEAFVGYTF. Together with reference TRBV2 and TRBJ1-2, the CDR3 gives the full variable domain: EPEVTQTPSHQVTQMGQEVILRCVPISNHLYFYWYRQILGQKVEFLVSFYNNEISEKSEIFDDQFSVERPDGSNFTLKIRSTKLEDSAMYFCAGAPGEAFVGYTFGSGTRLTVV.

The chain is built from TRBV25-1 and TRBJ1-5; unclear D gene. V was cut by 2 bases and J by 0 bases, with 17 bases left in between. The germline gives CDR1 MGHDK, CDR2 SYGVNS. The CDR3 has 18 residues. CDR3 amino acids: CASSEKLLREYSNQPQHF. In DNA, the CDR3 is TGTGCCAGCAGTGAAAAGCTATTAAGGGAATATAGCAATCAGCCCCAGCATTTT.

DNA for the CDR3: TGTGCCAGCAGCCTGTCTCCGGGCTACGAGCAGTACTTC. Encoded protein: CASSLSPGYEQYF. This chain joins TRBV5-6 and TRBJ2-7; D ambiguous. Trimming removed 4 bases from V and 3 bases from J, with 11 bases in between. Germline CDR1 SGHDT, CDR2 YYEEEE. This CDR3 spans 13 amino acids.

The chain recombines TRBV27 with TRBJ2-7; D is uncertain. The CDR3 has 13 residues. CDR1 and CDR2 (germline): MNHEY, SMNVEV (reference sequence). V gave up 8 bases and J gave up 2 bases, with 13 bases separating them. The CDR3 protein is CASLDRTTYEQYF. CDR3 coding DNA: TGTGCCAGCCTTGACCGGACGACCTACGAGCAGTACTTC.

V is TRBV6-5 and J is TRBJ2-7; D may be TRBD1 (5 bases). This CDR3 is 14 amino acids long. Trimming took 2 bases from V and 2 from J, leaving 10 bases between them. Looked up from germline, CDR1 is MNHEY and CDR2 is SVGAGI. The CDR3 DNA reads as TGTGCCAGCAGTTACGGCAGGGTCGCCTACGAGCAGTACTTC. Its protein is CASSYGRVAYEQYF.

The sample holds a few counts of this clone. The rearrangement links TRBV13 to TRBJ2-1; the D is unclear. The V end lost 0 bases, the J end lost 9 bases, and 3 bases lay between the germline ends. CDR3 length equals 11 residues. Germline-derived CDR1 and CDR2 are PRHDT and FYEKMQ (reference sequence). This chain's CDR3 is CASSLGAEQFF. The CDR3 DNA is TGTGCCAGCAGCTTAGGCGCTGAGCAGTTCTTC. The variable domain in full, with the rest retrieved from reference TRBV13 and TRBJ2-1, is AAGVIQSPRHLIKEKRETATLKCYPIPRHDTVYWYQQGPGQDPQFLISFYEKMQSDKGSIPDRFSAQQFSDYHSELNMSSLELGDSALYFCASSLGAEQFFGPGTRLTVL.